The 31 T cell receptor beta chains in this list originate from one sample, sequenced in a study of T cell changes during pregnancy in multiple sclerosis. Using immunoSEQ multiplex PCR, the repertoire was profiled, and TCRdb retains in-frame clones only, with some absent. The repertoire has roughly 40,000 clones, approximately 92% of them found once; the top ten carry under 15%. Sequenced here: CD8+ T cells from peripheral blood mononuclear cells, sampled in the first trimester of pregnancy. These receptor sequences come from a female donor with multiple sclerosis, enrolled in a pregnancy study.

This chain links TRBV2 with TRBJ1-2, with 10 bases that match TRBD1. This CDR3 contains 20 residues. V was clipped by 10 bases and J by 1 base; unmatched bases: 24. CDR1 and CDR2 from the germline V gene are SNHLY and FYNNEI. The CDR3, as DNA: TGTGCCACATTGGTCTCCTGGGCAACCGGGACAGGGGCTCATAACTATGGCTACACCTTC. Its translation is CATLVSWATGTGAHNYGYTF. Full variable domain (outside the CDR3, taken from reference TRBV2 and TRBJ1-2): EPEVTQTPSHQVTQMGQEVILRCVPISNHLYFYWYRQILGQKVEFLVSFYNNEISEKSEIFDDQFSVERPDGSNFTLKIRSTKLEDSAMYFCATLVSWATGTGAHNYGYTFGSGTRLTVV.

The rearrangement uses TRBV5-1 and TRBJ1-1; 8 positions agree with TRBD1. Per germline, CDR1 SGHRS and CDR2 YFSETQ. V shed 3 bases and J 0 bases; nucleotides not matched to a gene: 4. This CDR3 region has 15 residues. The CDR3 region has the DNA TGCGCCAGCAGCTCTGGACAGGGACTGAACACTGAAGCTTTCTTT. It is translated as CASSSGQGLNTEAFF.

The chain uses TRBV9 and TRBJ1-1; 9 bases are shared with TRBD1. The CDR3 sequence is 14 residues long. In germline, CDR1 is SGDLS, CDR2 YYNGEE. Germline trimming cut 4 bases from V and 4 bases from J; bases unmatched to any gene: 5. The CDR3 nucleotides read TGTGCCAGCAGCCCGGGGACAGGGAGCACTGAAGCTTTCTTT. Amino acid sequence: CASSPGTGSTEAFF.

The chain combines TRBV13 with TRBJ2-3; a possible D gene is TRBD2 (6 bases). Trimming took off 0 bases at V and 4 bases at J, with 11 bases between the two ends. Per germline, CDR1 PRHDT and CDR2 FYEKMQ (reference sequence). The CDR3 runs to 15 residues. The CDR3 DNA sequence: TGTGCCAGCAGCTTAGGCCAGGAGGGTCCAGATACGCAGTATTTT. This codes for CASSLGQEGPDTQYF.

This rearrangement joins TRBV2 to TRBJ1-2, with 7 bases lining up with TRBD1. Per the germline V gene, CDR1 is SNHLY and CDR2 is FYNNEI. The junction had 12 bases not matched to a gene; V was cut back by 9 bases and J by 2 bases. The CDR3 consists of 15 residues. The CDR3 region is CASHETGVGNYGYTF. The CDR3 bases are TGTGCCAGTCATGAAACAGGGGTCGGCAACTATGGCTACACCTTC.

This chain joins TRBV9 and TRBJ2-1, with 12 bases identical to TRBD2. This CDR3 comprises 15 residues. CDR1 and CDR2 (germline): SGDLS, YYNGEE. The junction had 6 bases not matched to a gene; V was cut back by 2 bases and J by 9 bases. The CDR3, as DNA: TGTGCCAGCAGCGTGTCTAGCGGGGGGGCCAGTGAGCAGTTCTTC. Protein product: CASSVSSGGASEQFF.

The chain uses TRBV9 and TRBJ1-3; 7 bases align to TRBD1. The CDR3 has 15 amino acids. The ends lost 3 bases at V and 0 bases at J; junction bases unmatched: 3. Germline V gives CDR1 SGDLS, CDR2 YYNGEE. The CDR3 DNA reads TGTGCCAGCAGCGGGGACAGAAACTCTGGAAACACCATATATTTT. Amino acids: CASSGDRNSGNTIYF.

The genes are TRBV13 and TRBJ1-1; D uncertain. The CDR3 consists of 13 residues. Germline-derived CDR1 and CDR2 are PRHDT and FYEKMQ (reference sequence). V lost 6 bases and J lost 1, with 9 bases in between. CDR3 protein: CASSFNTNTEAFF. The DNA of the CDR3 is TGTGCCAGCAGTTTTAACACGAACACTGAAGCTTTCTTT.

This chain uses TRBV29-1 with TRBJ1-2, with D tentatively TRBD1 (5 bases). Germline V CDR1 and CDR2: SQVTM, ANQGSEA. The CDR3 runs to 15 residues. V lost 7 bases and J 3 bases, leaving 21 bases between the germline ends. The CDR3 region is CSAAEGPSEDYGYTF. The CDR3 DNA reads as TGCAGCGCCGCGGAGGGGCCCAGCGAGGACTATGGCTACACCTTC.

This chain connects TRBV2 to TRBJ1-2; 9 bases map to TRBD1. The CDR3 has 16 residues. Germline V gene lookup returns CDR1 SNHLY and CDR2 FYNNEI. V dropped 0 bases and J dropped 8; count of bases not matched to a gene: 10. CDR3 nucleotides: TGTGCCAGCAGTGAAGCGCGCCCACAGGGGGCTAGGGGCTACACCTTC. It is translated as CASSEARPQGARGYTF.

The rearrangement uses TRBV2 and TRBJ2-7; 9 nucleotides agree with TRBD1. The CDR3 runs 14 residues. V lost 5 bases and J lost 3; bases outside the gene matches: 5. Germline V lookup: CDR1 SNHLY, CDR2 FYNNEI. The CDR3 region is CASSPPGQGYEQYF. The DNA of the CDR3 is TGTGCCAGCAGTCCTCCGGGACAGGGCTACGAGCAGTACTTC.

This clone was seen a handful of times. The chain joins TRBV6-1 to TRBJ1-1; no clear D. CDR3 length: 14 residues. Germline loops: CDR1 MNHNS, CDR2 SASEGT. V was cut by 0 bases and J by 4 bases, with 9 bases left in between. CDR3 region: CASSEAVGGTEAFF. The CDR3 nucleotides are TGTGCCAGCAGTGAAGCGGTCGGTGGCACTGAAGCTTTCTTT.

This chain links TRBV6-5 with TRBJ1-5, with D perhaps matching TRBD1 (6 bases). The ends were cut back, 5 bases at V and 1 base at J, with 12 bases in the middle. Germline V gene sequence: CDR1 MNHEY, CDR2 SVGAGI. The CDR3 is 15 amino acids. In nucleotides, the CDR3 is TGTGCCAGCAGTCCCGGGACACTAAGCAATCAGCCCCAGCATTTT. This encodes CASSPGTLSNQPQHF.

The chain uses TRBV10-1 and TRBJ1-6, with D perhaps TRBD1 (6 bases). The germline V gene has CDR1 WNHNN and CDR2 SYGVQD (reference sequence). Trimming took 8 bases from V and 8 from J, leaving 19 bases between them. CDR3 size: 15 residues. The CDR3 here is CASPPGTQGHSPLHF. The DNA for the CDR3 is TGCGCCAGCCCCCCGGGGACCCAGGGGCATTCACCCCTCCACTTT.

CDR3 coding DNA: TGTGCCATCAGAGACATGGTAGTCGGGGAGCTGTTTTTT. This translates into CAIRDMVVGELFF. The chain joins TRBV10-3 to TRBJ2-2, with unresolved D. V lost 6 bases and J 7 bases, leaving 12 bases between the germline ends. Germline CDR1 and CDR2: ENHRY and SYGVKD. This CDR3 has 13 amino acids.

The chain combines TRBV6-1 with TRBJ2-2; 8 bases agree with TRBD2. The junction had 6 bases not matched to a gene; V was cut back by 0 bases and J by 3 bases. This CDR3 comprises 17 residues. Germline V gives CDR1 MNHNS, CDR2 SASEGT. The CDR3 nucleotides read TGTGCCAGCAGTGAAGCGGACGGGGGGGAATACACCGGGGAGCTGTTTTTT. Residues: CASSEADGGEYTGELFF.

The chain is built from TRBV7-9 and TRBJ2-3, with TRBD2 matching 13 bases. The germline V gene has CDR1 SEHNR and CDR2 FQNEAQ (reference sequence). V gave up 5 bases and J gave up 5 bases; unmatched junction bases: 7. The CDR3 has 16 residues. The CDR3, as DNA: TGTGCCAGCAGCAATGGACTAGCGGGGGTGTTAGATACGCAGTATTTT. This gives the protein CASSNGLAGVLDTQYF.

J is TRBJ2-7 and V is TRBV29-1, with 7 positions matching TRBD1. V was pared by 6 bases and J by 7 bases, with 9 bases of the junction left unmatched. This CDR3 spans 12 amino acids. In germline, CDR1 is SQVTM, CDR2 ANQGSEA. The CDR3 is CSVRDSLGEQYF. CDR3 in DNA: TGCAGCGTAAGGGACAGCCTTGGTGAGCAGTACTTC.

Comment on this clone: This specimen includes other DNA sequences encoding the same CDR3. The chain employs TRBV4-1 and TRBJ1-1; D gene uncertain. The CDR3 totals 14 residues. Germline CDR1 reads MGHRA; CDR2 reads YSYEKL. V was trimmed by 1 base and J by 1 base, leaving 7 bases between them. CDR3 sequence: CASSQGRGNTEAFF. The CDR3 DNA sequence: TGCGCCAGCAGCCAAGGACGGGGGAACACTGAAGCTTTCTTT.

The CDR3: CASSLGGGAVYEQYF. The CDR3 DNA follows: TGTGCCAGCAGCTTAGGTGGCGGGGCTGTATACGAGCAGTACTTC. The chain has TRBV7-6 and TRBJ2-7; weak D call: TRBD2 (6 bases). V gave up 1 base and J gave up 4 bases, with 14 bases separating them. The CDR3 runs 15 residues. CDR1 is SGHVS, CDR2 FNYEAQ, per germline.

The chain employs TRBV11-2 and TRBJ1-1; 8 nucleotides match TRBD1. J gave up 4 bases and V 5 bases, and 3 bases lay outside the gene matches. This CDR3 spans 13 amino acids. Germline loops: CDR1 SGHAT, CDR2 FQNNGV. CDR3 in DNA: TGTGCCAGCAGCCGGACAGGGACCACTGAAGCTTTCTTT. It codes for CASSRTGTTEAFF.

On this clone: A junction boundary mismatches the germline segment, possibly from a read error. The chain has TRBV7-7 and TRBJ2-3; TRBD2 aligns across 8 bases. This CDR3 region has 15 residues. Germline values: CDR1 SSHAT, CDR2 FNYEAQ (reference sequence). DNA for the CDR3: TGTGCTAGCAGCTTAAAAAGCGGGGGAGGAGATACGCAGTATTTT. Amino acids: CASSLKSGGGDTQYF.

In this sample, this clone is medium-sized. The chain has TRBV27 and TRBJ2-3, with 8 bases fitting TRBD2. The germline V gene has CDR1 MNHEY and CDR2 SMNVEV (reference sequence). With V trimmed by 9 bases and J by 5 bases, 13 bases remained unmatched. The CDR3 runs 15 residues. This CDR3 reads CARPGGSGGKDTQYF. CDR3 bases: TGTGCCAGACCTGGGGGGAGCGGGGGTAAAGATACGCAGTATTTT.

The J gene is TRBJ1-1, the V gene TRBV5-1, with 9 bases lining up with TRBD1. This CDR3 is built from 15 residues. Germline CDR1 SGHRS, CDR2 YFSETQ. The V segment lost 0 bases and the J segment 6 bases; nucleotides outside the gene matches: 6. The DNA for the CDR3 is TGCGCCAGCAGCTTGGGGGACAGGGAGTTCGCTGAAGCTTTCTTT. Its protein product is CASSLGDREFAEAFF.

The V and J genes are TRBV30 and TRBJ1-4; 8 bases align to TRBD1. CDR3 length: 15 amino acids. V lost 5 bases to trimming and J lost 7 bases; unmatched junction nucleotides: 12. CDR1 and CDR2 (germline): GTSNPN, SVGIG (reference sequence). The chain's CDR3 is CAWGQGALGAEKLFF. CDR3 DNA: TGTGCCTGGGGGCAGGGGGCCCTAGGCGCTGAAAAACTGTTTTTT. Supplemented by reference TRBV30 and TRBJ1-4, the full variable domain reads SQTIHQWPATLVQPVGSPLSLECTVEGTSNPNLYWYRQAAGRGLQLLFYSVGIGQISSEVPQNLSASRPQDRQFILSSKKLLLSDSGFYLCAWGQGALGAEKLFFGSGTQLSVL.

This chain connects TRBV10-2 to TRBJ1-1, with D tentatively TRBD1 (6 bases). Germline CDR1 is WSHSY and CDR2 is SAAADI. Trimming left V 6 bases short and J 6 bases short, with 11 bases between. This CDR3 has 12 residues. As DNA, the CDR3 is TGCGCCAGCAGCGAACAGGGTTCTGAAGCTTTCTTT. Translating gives CASSEQGSEAFF.

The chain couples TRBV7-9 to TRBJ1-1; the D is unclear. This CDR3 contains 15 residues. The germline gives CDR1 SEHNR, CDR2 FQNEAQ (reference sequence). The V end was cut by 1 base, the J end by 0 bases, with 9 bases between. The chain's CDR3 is CASSLEMGMNTEAFF. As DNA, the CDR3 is TGTGCCAGCAGCTTAGAGATGGGCATGAACACTGAAGCTTTCTTT.

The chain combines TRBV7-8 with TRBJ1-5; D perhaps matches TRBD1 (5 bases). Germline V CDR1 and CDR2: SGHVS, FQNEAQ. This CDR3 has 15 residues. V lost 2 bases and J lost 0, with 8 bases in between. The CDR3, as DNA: TGTGCCAGCAGCTTAACAGGAAATAGCAATCAGCCCCAGCATTTT. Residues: CASSLTGNSNQPQHF.

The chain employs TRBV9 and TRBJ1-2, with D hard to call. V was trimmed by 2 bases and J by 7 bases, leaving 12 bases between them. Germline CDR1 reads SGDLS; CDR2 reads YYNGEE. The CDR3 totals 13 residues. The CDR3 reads CASSVGTPGGYTF. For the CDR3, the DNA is TGTGCCAGCAGCGTGGGTACCCCGGGTGGCTACACCTTC.

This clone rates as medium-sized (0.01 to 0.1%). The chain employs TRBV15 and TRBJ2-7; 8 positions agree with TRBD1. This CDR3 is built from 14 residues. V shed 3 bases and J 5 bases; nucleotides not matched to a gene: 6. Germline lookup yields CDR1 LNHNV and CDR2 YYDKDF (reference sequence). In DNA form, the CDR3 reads TGTGCCACCAGCAGGGGACAGGAAAGTAACGAGCAGTACTTC. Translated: CATSRGQESNEQYF. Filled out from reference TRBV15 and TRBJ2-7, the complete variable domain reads DAMVIQNPRYQVTQFGKPVTLSCSQTLNHNVMYWYQQKSSQAPKLLFHYYDKDFNNEADTPDNFQSRRPNTSFCFLDIRSPGLGDTAMYLCATSRGQESNEQYFGPGTRLTVT.

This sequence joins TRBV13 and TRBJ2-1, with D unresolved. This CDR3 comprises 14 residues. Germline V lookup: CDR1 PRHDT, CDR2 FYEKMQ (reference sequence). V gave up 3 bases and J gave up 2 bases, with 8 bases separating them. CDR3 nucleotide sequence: TGTGCCAGCAGCTTTGCCCAGGCCTACAATGAGCAGTTCTTC. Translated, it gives CASSFAQAYNEQFF.